The clone carrying this T cell receptor beta chain was recorded only once. With random hexamers, roughly 0.45 to 1 ug RNA was reverse transcribed. TCRdb reanalysed the immunoSEQ multiplex PCR reads using MiXCR and keeps one entry per CDR3 protein. The table lists 95,000 to 150,000 distinct CDR3 sequences, around 94% of them singletons, with 0.28% in the top ten. Germline CDR1 reads SEHNR; CDR2 reads FQNEAQ (reference sequence). The length of the CDR3 is 15 residues. V gave up 5 bases and J gave up 5 bases; unmatched junction bases: 8. These data belong to a study of CD8 T cells in Susac syndrome. The source is a human donor with Susac syndrome. Input material: CD8+ T cells from PBMCs. The chain couples TRBV7-9 to TRBJ2-5; TRBD2 agrees at 10 bases. The CDR3 protein is CASSTRLAGAETQYF. The CDR3 region has the DNA TGTGCCAGCAGCACGCGACTAGCGGGCGCGGAGACCCAGTACTTC.